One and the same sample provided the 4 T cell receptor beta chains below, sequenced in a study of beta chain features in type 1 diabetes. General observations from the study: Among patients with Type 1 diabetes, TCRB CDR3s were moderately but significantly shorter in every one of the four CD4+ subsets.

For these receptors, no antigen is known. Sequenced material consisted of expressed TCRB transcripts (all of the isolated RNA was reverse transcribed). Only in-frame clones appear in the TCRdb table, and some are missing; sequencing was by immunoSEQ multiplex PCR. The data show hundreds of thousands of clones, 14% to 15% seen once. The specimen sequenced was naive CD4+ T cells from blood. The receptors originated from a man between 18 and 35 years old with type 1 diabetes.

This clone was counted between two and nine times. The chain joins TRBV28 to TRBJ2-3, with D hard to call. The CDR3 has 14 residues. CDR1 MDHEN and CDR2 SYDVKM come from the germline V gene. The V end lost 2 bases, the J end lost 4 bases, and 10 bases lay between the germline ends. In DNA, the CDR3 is TGTGCCAGCAGTTTAACCCGCTATTCAGATACGCAGTATTTT. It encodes CASSLTRYSDTQYF.

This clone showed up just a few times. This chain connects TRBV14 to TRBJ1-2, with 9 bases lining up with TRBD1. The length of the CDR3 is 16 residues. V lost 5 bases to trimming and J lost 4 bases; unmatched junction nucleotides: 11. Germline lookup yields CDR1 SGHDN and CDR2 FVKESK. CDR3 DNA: TGTGCCAGCAGCAACGTTTACCGGGACAGGGTCTATGGCTACACCTTC. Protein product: CASSNVYRDRVYGYTF.

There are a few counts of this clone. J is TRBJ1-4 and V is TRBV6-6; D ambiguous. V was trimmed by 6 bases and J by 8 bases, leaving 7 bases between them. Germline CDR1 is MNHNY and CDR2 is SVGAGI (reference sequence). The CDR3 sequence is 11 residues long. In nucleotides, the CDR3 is TGTGCCAGCAGCAAACTCGAAAAACTGTTTTTT. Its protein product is CASSKLEKLFF.

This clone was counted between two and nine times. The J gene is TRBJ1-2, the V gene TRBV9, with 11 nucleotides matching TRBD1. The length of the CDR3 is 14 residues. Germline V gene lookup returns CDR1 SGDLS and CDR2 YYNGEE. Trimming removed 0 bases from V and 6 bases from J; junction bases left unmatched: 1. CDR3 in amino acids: CASSVGTGGDGYTF. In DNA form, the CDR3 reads TGTGCCAGCAGCGTAGGGACAGGGGGCGATGGCTACACCTTC.